This T cell receptor beta chain comes out of a study of blood T cell repertoires in COVID-19. The germline CDR1 and CDR2 sequences are SGHRS and YFSETQ. V gave up 3 bases and J gave up 7 bases; unmatched junction bases: 7. This CDR3 comprises 14 residues. Using immunoSEQ multiplex PCR, the repertoire was profiled, and TCRdb retains in-frame clones only, with some absent. This table has about 120,000 clones, almost 85% appearing once. The sample comprised peripheral blood. V and J are TRBV5-1 and TRBJ1-2; 9 bases map to TRBD1. The TCR sequence derives from a man between 70 and 80 years old with active or convalescent COVID-19. This CDR3 is CASSWGDREFGYTF. DNA for the CDR3: TGCGCCAGCAGCTGGGGGGACAGGGAGTTTGGCTACACCTTC.